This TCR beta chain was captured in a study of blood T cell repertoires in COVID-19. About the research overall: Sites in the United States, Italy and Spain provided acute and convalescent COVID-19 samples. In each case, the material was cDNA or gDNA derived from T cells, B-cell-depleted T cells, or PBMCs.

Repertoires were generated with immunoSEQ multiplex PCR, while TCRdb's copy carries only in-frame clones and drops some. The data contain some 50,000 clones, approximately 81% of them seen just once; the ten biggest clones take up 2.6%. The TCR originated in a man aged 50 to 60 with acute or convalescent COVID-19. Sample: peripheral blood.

CDR3 region: CAWSVSLYEQYF. In nucleotides, the CDR3 is TGTGCCTGGAGTGTTTCCCTCTACGAGCAGTACTTC. The J gene is TRBJ2-7, the V gene TRBV30; D remains ambiguous. The germline CDR1 and CDR2 sequences are GTSNPN and SVGIG (reference sequence). Trimming took off 0 bases at V and 3 bases at J, with 6 bases between the two ends. This CDR3 is 12 amino acids long. Using reference TRBV30 and TRBJ2-7 for the parts outside the CDR3, the full variable domain is SQTIHQWPATLVQPVGSPLSLECTVEGTSNPNLYWYRQAAGRGLQLLFYSVGIGQISSEVPQNLSASRPQDRQFILSSKKLLLSDSGFYLCAWSVSLYEQYFGPGTRLTVT.